This T cell receptor (beta chain) was recovered during a study of T cells after yellow fever vaccination (dated by TCRdb to the late 2010s). At the level of the whole study: The SMART-Seq v4 Ultra Low Input RNA kit was used to prepare libraries from fractions with low cell numbers. Bulk TCR alpha and beta repertoires were sequenced longitudinally to track T-cell clones before and after primary and booster YFV17D yellow fever vaccination. Two healthy male donors, one aged 18 to 30 and one aged 30 to 40 years, were included in the cohort. Bulk PBMC replicates and cell subsets were isolated from blood drawn at multiple timepoints before and after both primary and secondary immunization.

General findings and caveats noted by the study authors: Because abundant contaminating clonotypes from the bulk population could be contained in FACS-sorted repertoires, computational filtering was required. Compared with the primary T-cell response, the secondary T-cell response was weaker but faster, peaking on day 5 rather than day 15. A small fraction of clonotypes appeared in both the CD4 and CD8 compartments, likely as a result of convergent recombination. Most clones expanded after primary vaccination (96% of CD4 and approximately 86% of CD8) were re-detected after the booster, suggesting that broad memory maintenance occurred. Because the study included only a couple of donors, the extent to which the findings can be generalized is limited.

V lost 4 bases and J lost 3 bases, and the count of bases not matched to a germline gene is 1. From the cysteine up to the phenylalanine, the CDR3 has a length of 13 residues. Only the CDR3 portion is preserved as DNA: 39 bases, with reading frame beginning at the first base. Taken from the germline V gene, the CDR1 and CDR2 loops are ENHRY and SYGVKD. This clonotype has just a few counts. Its antigen is not yet known. Per-nucleotide qualities are absent, and no much larger clonotype sits a single base away. TCR cDNA was made using 5'RACE template switching, a step that added a universal primer site and unique molecular identifiers. cDNA synthesis was primed from both the TCR alpha and TCR beta constant segments. Library amplification involved two PCR steps, and the second step added sample barcodes and sequencing adapters. Libraries were sequenced on Illumina HiSeq 2500 (2x100 bp) or NovaSeq (2x150 bp). From the authors' description of their analysis: MIGEC handled demultiplexing of reads and collapsing into UMI consensus sequences, while MiXCR performed V(D)J alignment. Vaccine-responding clonotypes were identified with edgeR using replicate PBMC samples, with FDR below 0.01 and a log2 fold change above 5 up to day 15 being required. Bulk clonotypes were assigned CD4 or CD8 identity according to which sequenced CD4 or CD8 repertoire held them at higher abundance. The raw public reads went through TCRdb reprocessing: fastp at Q25, MiXCR clone calling, in-frame beta chains kept. Each CDR3 protein gets just one entry, which takes the most common genes and DNA from the rows behind it. The V and J calls and clone size come from TCRdb's table, not from the authors' own analysis. Counted in this sample were hundreds of thousands of distinct CDR3 sequences; roughly a sixth of them appeared once. The top ten clonotypes cover approximately 15% of the sample.

The treatment or condition label here, explained by the study, means: live attenuated yellow fever vaccine strain. At every blood-draw timepoint, two biological replicates of bulk PBMCs were collected. A standard Ficoll-Paque protocol was used to isolate PBMCs from peripheral blood. RNA was extracted with TriZol from bulk PBMCs, CD4 and CD8 fractions, and dextramer-positive and dextramer-negative fractions. This material consisted of PBMCs, taken 4 to 6 days after the first yellow fever vaccination. The V and J genes are TRBV10-3 and TRBJ1-2, with 8 central nucleotides matching TRBD1. The receptor's source is a man aged 18 to 30 who received the YFV17D yellow fever vaccine. The CDR3 reads CAISADRDYGYTF. The base sequence is TGTGCCATCAGTGCGGACAGGGACTATGGCTACACCTTC.